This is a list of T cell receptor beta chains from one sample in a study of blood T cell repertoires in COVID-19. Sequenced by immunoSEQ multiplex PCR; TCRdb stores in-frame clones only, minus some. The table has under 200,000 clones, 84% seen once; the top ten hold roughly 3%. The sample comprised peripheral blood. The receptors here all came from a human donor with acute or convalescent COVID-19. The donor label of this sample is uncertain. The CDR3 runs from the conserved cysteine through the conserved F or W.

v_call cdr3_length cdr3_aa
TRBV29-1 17 CSVADRAKGVRDYGYTF
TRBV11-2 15 CASSLVPLAGHEQYF
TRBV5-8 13 CASSPDRDQPQHF
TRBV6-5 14 CASSNRERASPLHF
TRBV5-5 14 CASQVGGLGTEAFF
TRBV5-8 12 CASSPTADTQYF
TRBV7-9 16 CAGSPPGLAGVDTQYF
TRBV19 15 CASKGVVSISSPLHF
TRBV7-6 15 CASSLEGHRGGELFF
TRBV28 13 CASRTTGGTEAFF